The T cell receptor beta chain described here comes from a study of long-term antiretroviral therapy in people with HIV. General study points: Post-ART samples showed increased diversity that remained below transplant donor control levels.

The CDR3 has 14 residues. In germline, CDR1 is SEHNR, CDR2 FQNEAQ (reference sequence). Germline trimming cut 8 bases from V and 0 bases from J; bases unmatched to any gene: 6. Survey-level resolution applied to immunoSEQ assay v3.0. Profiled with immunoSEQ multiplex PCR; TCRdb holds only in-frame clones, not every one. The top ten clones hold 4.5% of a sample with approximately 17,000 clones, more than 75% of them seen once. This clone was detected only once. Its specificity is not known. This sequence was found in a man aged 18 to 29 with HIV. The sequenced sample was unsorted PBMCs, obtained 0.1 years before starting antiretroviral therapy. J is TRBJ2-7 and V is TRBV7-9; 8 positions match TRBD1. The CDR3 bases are TGTGCCAGCCTACCACAGGGGGTCTCCTACGAGCAGTACTTC. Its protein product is CASLPQGVSYEQYF.